The 29 T cell receptor beta chains presented below share a single source sample, sequenced in a study of cytomegalovirus exposure and HLA in healthy donors (dated by TCRdb to about 2017). The library relied on the immunoSEQ multiplex PCR assay. A mixture of 60 forward primers for TCR Vbeta segments and 13 reverse primers for TCR Jbeta segments was used in the multiplex PCR. In its TCRdb copy, this immuneACCESS table keeps in-frame sequences only and misses some clones. Where compared with another copy, unresolved V genes explain less than half of these, and the others have no known cause. Present in this sample are some 130,000 clones, 82% of which were seen just once. The ten most abundant clones make up approximately 11% of the sample. The specimen sequenced was PBMCs. These receptors came from a male donor in good health and CMV-seropositive.

Here the CDR3 DNA reads TGTGCCAGCAGTTACTCGAGGGGACAGGTGGCCTACGAGCAGTACTTC. Translated, it gives CASSYSRGQVAYEQYF. This chain uses TRBV6-5 with TRBJ2-7; 8 positions agree with TRBD1. CDR3 length equals 16 residues. Germline CDR1 is MNHEY and CDR2 is SVGAGI. J gave up 2 bases and V 0 bases, and 6 bases lay outside the gene matches.

V usage is TRBV28 and J usage is TRBJ2-6, with 9 bases that match TRBD2. Looked up from germline, CDR1 is MDHEN and CDR2 is SYDVKM. This CDR3 comprises 22 residues. J lost 4 bases, V lost 5 bases, and 24 bases had no gene match. The CDR3 sequence is CASSQNLPGLREGRVGANVLTF. The CDR3 DNA reads as TGTGCCAGCAGTCAAAACCTACCGGGGTTGCGGGAGGGCCGGGTGGGGGCCAACGTCCTGACTTTC. The full variable domain, its missing parts supplied by reference TRBV28 and TRBJ2-6, is DVKVTQSSRYLVKRTGEKVFLECVQDMDHENMFWYRQDPGLGLRLIYFSYDVKMKEKGDIPEGYSVSREKKERFSLILESASTNQTSMYLCASSQNLPGLREGRVGANVLTFGAGSRLTVL.

The rearrangement joins TRBV10-3 to TRBJ2-3, with TRBD1 as a possible D gene (7 bases). The CDR3 totals 14 residues. The V gene's germline CDR1 is ENHRY and CDR2 SYGVKD. Trimming removed 8 bases from V and 5 bases from J, with 17 bases in between. This CDR3 is CAISGGPREDTQYF. The CDR3 DNA reads TGTGCCATCTCAGGGGGGCCCCGAGAAGATACGCAGTATTTT.

The J gene is TRBJ2-1, the V gene TRBV4-3, with 15 bases lining up with TRBD2. V lost 1 base to trimming and J lost 9 bases; unmatched junction nucleotides: 7. This CDR3 comprises 17 residues. Germline CDR1 and CDR2: LGHNA and YSLEER. The CDR3 nucleotides are TGCGCCAGCAGCCAAGTCGGGACTAGCGGGAGGCATGGTGAGCAGTTCTTC. Protein sequence: CASSQVGTSGRHGEQFF.

This clone was detected once. V and J are TRBV7-3 and TRBJ1-1, with D perhaps TRBD1 (5 bases). Trimming shortened V by 2 bases and J by 3 bases, and 13 bases separated the two germline ends. Germline assignment: CDR1 SGHTA and CDR2 FQGTGA. The CDR3 spans 15 residues. The CDR3: CASSLVGGSYTEAFF. Written as DNA, the CDR3 is TGTGCCAGCAGCTTAGTCGGGGGATCGTACACTGAAGCTTTCTTT.

The DNA for the CDR3 is TGTGCCTGGCACCCCGGGACAGGGACCCAGCCCCAGCATTTT. It is translated as CAWHPGTGTQPQHF. V and J are TRBV30 and TRBJ1-5, with 9 positions matching TRBD1. CDR1 is GTSNPN, CDR2 SVGIG, per germline (reference sequence). Losses at the gene ends were 5 bases for V and 7 bases for J; bases not matched to a gene: 9. The CDR3 sequence is 14 residues long.

This clone was observed a few times. The V gene is TRBV28, the J gene TRBJ2-5; 8 bases agree with TRBD1. The J call may be mistaken, given a closer DNA end match to TRBJ2-7. Germline lookup yields CDR1 MDHEN and CDR2 SYDVKM. This CDR3 has 15 residues. Here the CDR3 DNA reads TGTGCCAGCAGTTCCCCAGGGGGCTCCACCTACGAGCAGTACTTC. Encoded protein: CASSSPGGSTYEQYF.

The rearrangement links TRBV28 to TRBJ2-7, with D perhaps TRBD2 (7 bases). Trimming removed 3 bases at V and 5 bases at J, with 11 bases between. The CDR3 runs 13 residues. The germline gives CDR1 MDHEN, CDR2 SYDVKM. Here the CDR3 DNA reads TGTGCCAGCAGTTTTGGCGGGGGCGACGAGCAGTACTTC. Its translation: CASSFGGGDEQYF.

The CDR3 DNA reads as TGTGCCAGCAGCCTTTCGGGGTGGAGCTCCTACAATGAGCAGTTCTTC. It is translated as CASSLSGWSSYNEQFF. The V and J genes are TRBV7-3 and TRBJ2-1; D is possibly TRBD2 (5 bases). The CDR3 has 16 residues. The V gene's germline CDR1 is SGHTA and CDR2 FQGTGA. V shed 5 bases and J shed 0 bases, with 14 bases lying between them.

The J gene is TRBJ2-7, the V gene TRBV11-2; TRBD1 agrees at 7 bases. Germline loops: CDR1 SGHAT, CDR2 FQNNGV. The CDR3 spans 15 residues. V shed 5 bases, J shed 1 base, and the junction held 8 bases outside the gene matches. CDR3 amino acids: CASSAQGQSSYEQYF. CDR3 bases: TGTGCCAGCAGCGCGCAGGGACAGTCGTCCTACGAGCAGTACTTC.

The chain couples TRBV7-9 to TRBJ1-1; unclear D gene. V lost 2 bases to trimming and J lost 7 bases, with 8 bases between them. The CDR3 totals 12 residues. From germline, CDR1 is SEHNR and CDR2 FQNEAQ (reference sequence). The CDR3 DNA sequence: TGTGCCAGCAGCTTATCGGCGGATGAAGCTTTCTTT. Its protein is CASSLSADEAFF.

The rearrangement uses TRBV9 and TRBJ2-3; 10 bases are shared with TRBD2. Germline assignment: CDR1 SGDLS and CDR2 YYNGEE. CDR3 length equals 16 residues. J gave up 3 bases and V 0 bases, and 4 bases lay outside the gene matches. The CDR3 bases are TGTGCCAGCAGCGTAGTCCTAGCGGGAGCGACAGATACGCAGTATTTT. Translation: CASSVVLAGATDTQYF.

The chain carries TRBV27 and TRBJ2-7, with TRBD2 as a possible D gene (5 bases). Between the trimmed V and J ends, which lost 3 bases and 3 bases, there was a span of 15 bases. The CDR3 loop spans 15 amino acids. Per the germline V gene, CDR1 is MNHEY and CDR2 is SMNVEV (reference sequence). The CDR3 region has the DNA TGTGCCAGCAGTTTCTCCGGGGTGGGGAGCTACGAGCAGTACTTC. It is translated as CASSFSGVGSYEQYF.

The sample holds one count of this clone. J is TRBJ1-4 and V is TRBV18; D is undetermined. Germline V CDR1 and CDR2: KGHSH, LQKENI. The CDR3 consists of 13 residues. Trimming cost V 2 bases and J 8 bases, with 9 bases left between them. CDR3 region: CASSPIREEKLFF. The CDR3 DNA reads as TGTGCCAGCTCACCAATAAGAGAGGAAAAACTGTTTTTT.

The V call is TRBV15, the J call TRBJ2-5; possible D gene TRBD1, 6 bases. CDR3 length: 15 residues. Deletions cut 5 bases from V and 1 base from J, with 14 bases between. Looked up from germline, CDR1 is LNHNV and CDR2 is YYDKDF (reference sequence). The chain's CDR3 is CATSLGTGPQETQYF. The CDR3 DNA reads TGTGCCACCAGCTTGGGCACAGGGCCCCAAGAGACCCAGTACTTC.

The chain employs TRBV19 and TRBJ1-4; D gene uncertain. This CDR3 has 14 amino acids. V was cut by 5 bases and J by 5 bases, with 12 bases left in between. Germline V gene lookup returns CDR1 LNHDA and CDR2 SQIVND (reference sequence). CDR3: CASSLGSPNEKLFF. CDR3 bases: TGTGCCAGTAGTCTGGGCAGCCCGAATGAAAAACTGTTTTTT.

The rearrangement uses TRBV7-9 and TRBJ1-1; D perhaps matches TRBD1 (6 bases). Germline CDR1 and CDR2: SEHNR and FQNEAQ (reference sequence). The CDR3 loop spans 15 amino acids. V was pared by 5 bases and J by 4 bases, with 17 bases between. For the CDR3, the DNA is TGTGCCAGCAGCGCAGTCTACAGGGAGGGCACTGAAGCTTTCTTT. Residues: CASSAVYREGTEAFF.

The J gene is TRBJ1-6, the V gene TRBV5-6; the match to TRBD1 covers 7 bases. Per germline, CDR1 SGHDT and CDR2 YYEEEE. This CDR3 comprises 14 residues. Trimming took 5 bases from V and 14 from J; bases not matched to a gene: 13. The CDR3 DNA reads TGTGCCAGCAGTCTGGACAGGTCCCCTTTAACCCTCCACTTT. As protein: CASSLDRSPLTLHF.

This clone has just one count. The V and J genes are TRBV4-3 and TRBJ2-4; D is possibly TRBD2 (5 bases). Germline loops: CDR1 LGHNA, CDR2 YSLEER. Trimming shortened V by 1 base and J by 5 bases, and 12 bases separated the two germline ends. The CDR3 is 15 amino acids. The CDR3 here is CASSQGPGEQNIQYF. As DNA, the CDR3 is TGCGCCAGCAGCCAAGGCCCCGGGGAGCAAAACATTCAGTACTTC.

V is TRBV18 and J is TRBJ2-3, with TRBD2 matching over 8 bases. The CDR3 is 14 amino acids. The germline CDR1 and CDR2 sequences are KGHSH and LQKENI. V lost 4 bases, J lost 7 bases, and 7 bases stayed unmatched. The CDR3 region is CASSRAGEGNTQYF. The DNA for the CDR3 is TGTGCCAGCTCACGAGCGGGAGAGGGAAATACGCAGTATTTT.

The genes are TRBV7-9 and TRBJ2-1; D is perhaps TRBD1 (6 bases). This CDR3 comprises 17 residues. With 2 bases removed from V and 1 base from J, the gap between germline ends came to 15 bases. The germline V gene has CDR1 SEHNR and CDR2 FQNEAQ (reference sequence). CDR3 sequence reads: CASSLQGMGSSYNEQFF. As DNA, the CDR3 is TGTGCCAGCAGCTTACAGGGGATGGGCAGTTCCTACAATGAGCAGTTCTTC.

The V call is TRBV7-6, the J call TRBJ2-2, with 7 bases that match TRBD1. Losses at the gene ends were 5 bases for V and 6 bases for J; bases not matched to a gene: 9. The CDR3 covers 15 residues. CDR1 and CDR2 (germline): SGHVS, FNYEAQ. The CDR3 DNA is TGTGCCAGCAGCCTCATTACAGGGGTTGCCGGGGAGCTGTTTTTT. This encodes CASSLITGVAGELFF.

The genes are TRBV5-1 and TRBJ2-7, with 7 bases identical to TRBD1. Germline V lookup: CDR1 SGHRS, CDR2 YFSETQ. The trim removed 0 bases at V and 2 bases at J, leaving 5 bases unmatched. The CDR3 contains 15 residues. CDR3 in amino acids: CASSLGGTDTYEQYF. The CDR3 nucleotides are TGCGCCAGCAGCTTGGGTGGGACAGATACCTACGAGCAGTACTTC.

The chain combines TRBV30 with TRBJ1-4; TRBD1 might be the D (6 bases). The V and J ends lost 1 base and 10 bases respectively, with 19 bases between them. Germline V gene data show CDR1 as GTSNPN and CDR2 as SVGIG (reference sequence). The CDR3 is 15 residues long. The CDR3 DNA sequence: TGTGCCTGGAGTGGAGCCGTCGGGACATCTGGAAAACTGTTTTTT. Amino acids: CAWSGAVGTSGKLFF.

The rearrangement joins TRBV28 to TRBJ2-7, with D hard to call. V shed 3 bases and J shed 6 bases, with 6 bases lying between them. Looked up from germline, CDR1 is MDHEN and CDR2 is SYDVKM. The CDR3 has 11 residues. The CDR3 protein is CASSFRSEQYF. In nucleotides, the CDR3 is TGTGCCAGCAGTTTCCGTAGCGAGCAGTACTTC.

This clone was seen a single time. The chain couples TRBV9 to TRBJ2-7, with TRBD2 matching over 10 bases. V lost 0 bases and J lost 4; bases outside the gene matches: 4. Germline-derived CDR1 and CDR2 are SGDLS and YYNGEE. CDR3 length: 15 amino acids. This CDR3 reads CASSVGASGRYEQYF. CDR3 in DNA: TGTGCCAGCAGCGTAGGGGCTAGCGGGAGATACGAGCAGTACTTC.

This clone was observed once. The chain joins TRBV6-5 to TRBJ1-5, with D possibly matching TRBD1 (6 bases). CDR3 length equals 15 residues. Germline assignment: CDR1 MNHEY and CDR2 SVGAGI. V shed 4 bases and J shed 3 bases, with 13 bases lying between them. CDR3 in DNA: TGTGCCAGCAGTTTAGCGACAGGCAACAATCAGCCCCAGCATTTT. Amino acids: CASSLATGNNQPQHF.

This clone occurred a few times. The chain combines TRBV5-6 with TRBJ1-3; TRBD1 agrees at 9 bases. Germline V gene data show CDR1 as SGHDT and CDR2 as YYEEEE. The CDR3 length is 16 residues. V dropped 0 bases and J dropped 2; count of bases not matched to a gene: 3. The CDR3 loop is CASSLEQGAPGNTIYF. CDR3 nucleotides: TGTGCCAGCAGCTTGGAACAGGGGGCGCCTGGAAACACCATATATTTT.

V gene TRBV5-6 combines with J gene TRBJ2-1; 11 bases are a match to TRBD2. Germline V gene lookup returns CDR1 SGHDT and CDR2 YYEEEE. The CDR3 covers 15 residues. Trimming took 4 bases from V and 3 from J; bases not matched to a gene: 3. Here the CDR3 reads CASSGGTSGYNEQFF. The CDR3 DNA is TGTGCCAGCAGCGGCGGGACTAGCGGCTACAATGAGCAGTTCTTC.